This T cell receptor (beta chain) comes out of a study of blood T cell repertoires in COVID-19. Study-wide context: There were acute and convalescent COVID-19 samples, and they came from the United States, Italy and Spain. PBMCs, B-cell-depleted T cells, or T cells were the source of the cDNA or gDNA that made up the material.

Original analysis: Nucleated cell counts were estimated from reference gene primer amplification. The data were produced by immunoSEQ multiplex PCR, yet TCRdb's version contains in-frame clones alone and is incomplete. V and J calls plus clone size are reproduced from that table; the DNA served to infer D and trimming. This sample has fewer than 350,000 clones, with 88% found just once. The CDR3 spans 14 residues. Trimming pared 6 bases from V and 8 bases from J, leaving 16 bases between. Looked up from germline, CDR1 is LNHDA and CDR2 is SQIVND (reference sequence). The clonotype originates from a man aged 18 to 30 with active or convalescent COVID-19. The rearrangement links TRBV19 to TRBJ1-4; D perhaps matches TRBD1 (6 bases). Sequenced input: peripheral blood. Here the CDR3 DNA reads TGTGCCAGTAGATATAAAGGGGGTGAGGAAAAACTGTTTTTT. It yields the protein CASRYKGGEEKLFF.